The 4 T cell receptor beta chains below come from one sample, sequenced in a study of T cell changes during pregnancy in multiple sclerosis. Method: immunoSEQ multiplex PCR; TCRdb's copy keeps in-frame clones and lacks some. The data show more than 70,000 clones, about 91% seen once. The sequencing used peripheral blood, collected before pregnancy. The receptors stem from a female donor with multiple sclerosis, enrolled in a pregnancy study.

V usage is TRBV30 and J usage is TRBJ1-2; TRBD1 matches 10 bases. Trimming removed 5 bases from V and 6 bases from J; junction bases left unmatched: 18. The CDR3 contains 17 residues. The germline gives CDR1 GTSNPN, CDR2 SVGIG (reference sequence). Written as DNA, the CDR3 is TGTGCCTGGTTCAATATATCCCCGGGACAGGGGAACGATGGCTACACCTTC. Translating it yields CAWFNISPGQGNDGYTF. The full variable domain, its missing parts supplied by reference TRBV30 and TRBJ1-2, is SQTIHQWPATLVQPVGSPLSLECTVEGTSNPNLYWYRQAAGRGLQLLFYSVGIGQISSEVPQNLSASRPQDRQFILSSKKLLLSDSGFYLCAWFNISPGQGNDGYTFGSGTRLTVV.

This chain joins TRBV5-1 and TRBJ1-3, with 10 positions matching TRBD1. Germline loops: CDR1 SGHRS, CDR2 YFSETQ. The CDR3 runs 16 residues. Trimming cost V 7 bases and J 2 bases; bases outside gene matches: 9. The CDR3 is CASRNGTGATGNTIYF. CDR3 sequence (DNA): TGCGCCAGCCGCAACGGGACAGGGGCAACTGGAAACACCATATATTTT.

This chain uses TRBV19 with TRBJ1-5; 9 bases agree with TRBD1. With V trimmed by 4 bases and J by 5 bases, 6 bases remained unmatched. The CDR3 spans 15 residues. Germline CDR1 LNHDA, CDR2 SQIVND (reference sequence). This CDR3 reads CASSTRQGEYQPQHF. CDR3 coding DNA: TGTGCCAGTAGTACGAGACAGGGGGAATATCAGCCCCAGCATTTT.

This clone has more than one count but fewer than ten. V is TRBV7-9 and J is TRBJ1-2; D possibly corresponds to TRBD1 (6 bases). Trimming cost V 4 bases and J 7 bases, with 13 bases left between them. The CDR3 runs to 13 residues. Germline V gene sequence: CDR1 SEHNR, CDR2 FQNEAQ (reference sequence). CDR3 coding DNA: TGTGCCAGCAGCTCGACAGGCCCTGTTGGCTACACCTTC. It encodes CASSSTGPVGYTF.